This TCR beta chain is from a study of vaccination effects on CD4 cells after COVID-19. For the study at large: Post-vaccine samples followed the second dose by a median of 72 days. General study results and limits: Clones of infection and vaccine origin contracted markedly late after vaccination.

As for this clone: Antigen unknown.

Sequencing used immunoSEQ multiplex PCR; TCRdb keeps in-frame clones, though not all of them. The profile shows around 22,000 clones, around 70% of them singletons. V was trimmed by 6 bases and J by 7 bases, leaving 16 bases between them. Germline V gives CDR1 MNHNY, CDR2 SVGAGI (reference sequence). The CDR3 sequence is 14 residues long. Before sequencing, viral peptide pools were used by the ViraFEST assay to expand antigen-specific CD4+ T cells. Researchers isolated CD4+ T cells once around 11 days of culture had elapsed. It was two doses of either the BNT162b2 or mRNA-1273 vaccine that participants received.

J is TRBJ1-3 and V is TRBV6-6; D is unresolved. The receptor was isolated from a human donor who received a COVID-19 vaccine. This material consisted of CD4+ T cells from PBMCs cultured with HCoV-NL63 spike peptides, taken after COVID-19 vaccination. CDR3: CASSSQWPSNTIYF. In DNA, the CDR3 is TGTGCCAGCAGCTCCCAGTGGCCTTCGAACACCATATATTTT.